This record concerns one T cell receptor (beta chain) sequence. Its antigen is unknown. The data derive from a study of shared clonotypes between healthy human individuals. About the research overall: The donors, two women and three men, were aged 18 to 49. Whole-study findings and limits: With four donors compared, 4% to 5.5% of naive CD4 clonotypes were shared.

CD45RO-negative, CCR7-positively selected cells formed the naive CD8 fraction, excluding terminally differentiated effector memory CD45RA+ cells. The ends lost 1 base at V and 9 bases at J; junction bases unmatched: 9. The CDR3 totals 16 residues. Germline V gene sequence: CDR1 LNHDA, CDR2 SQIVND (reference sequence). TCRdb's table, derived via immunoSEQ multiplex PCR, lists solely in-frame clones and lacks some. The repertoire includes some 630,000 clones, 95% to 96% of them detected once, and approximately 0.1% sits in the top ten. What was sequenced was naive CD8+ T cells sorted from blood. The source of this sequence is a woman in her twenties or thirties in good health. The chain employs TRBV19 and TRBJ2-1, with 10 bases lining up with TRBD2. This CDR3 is CASSIVGLAGVGEQFF. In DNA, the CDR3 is TGTGCCAGTAGTATAGTGGGGCTAGCGGGAGTCGGTGAGCAGTTCTTC.